Listed below are T cell receptor beta chains from one sample, sequenced in a study of brain T cells in children with intractable seizures. Here immunoSEQ multiplex PCR was the method, and the copy in TCRdb shows in-frame clones only, minus some. The sample records over 95,000 clones, around 94% being singletons. The sequenced sample was peripheral blood, obtained at surgery. The receptors stem from a boy in the first two years of life with hemimegalencephaly and intractable seizures. The CDR3 runs from the conserved cysteine through the conserved F or W. The D gene is left open where the match is weak. A clone size is listed for some rows: how often the clone was seen (once, few, many), or a class if it is expanded.

clone_size	j_call	d_call	v_call	cdr3_aa	cdr3_nt
.	TRBJ2-7	.	TRBV18	CASSPTSGLSEQYF	TGTGCCAGCTCACCAACTTCGGGGCTGAGCGAGCAGTACTTC
.	TRBJ2-7	.	TRBV5-8	CASSLVGLVRHEQYF	TGTGCCAGCAGCTTGGTGGGACTCGTTAGACACGAGCAGTACTTC
.	TRBJ2-1	.	TRBV7-3	CASSPVRRARDEQFF	TGTGCCAGCAGCCCCGTTCGACGGGCGCGGGATGAGCAGTTCTTC
.	TRBJ2-7	.	TRBV2	CASNRGSYEQYF	TGTGCCAGCAATAGGGGCTCCTACGAGCAGTACTTC
.	TRBJ1-2	TRBD1	TRBV24-1	CATSATGGRGYTF	TGTGCCACCAGTGCTACAGGGGGCAGAGGCTACACCTTC
.	TRBJ1-5	.	TRBV12-3/TRBV12-4	CASSFGQQPQHF	TGTGCCAGCAGTTTTGGGCAGCAGCCCCAGCATTTT
.	TRBJ2-1	.	TRBV14	CASSQDVWNEQFF	TGTGCCAGCAGCCAAGATGTCTGGAATGAGCAGTTCTTC
.	TRBJ1-1	TRBD1	TRBV12-3/TRBV12-4	CASSLDRGTEAFF	TGTGCCAGCAGTTTAGACAGGGGCACTGAAGCTTTCTTT
.	TRBJ1-6	.	TRBV5-4	CASSTDRTFNSPLHF	TGTGCCAGCAGCACCGACAGAACCTTTAATTCACCCCTCCACTTT
once	TRBJ2-5	TRBD2	TRBV20-1	CSASRREGPETQYF	TGCAGTGCTAGTAGGCGGGAGGGCCCCGAGACCCAGTACTTC
.	TRBJ2-3	TRBD2	TRBV7-2	CASSQGLAQTDTQYF	TGTGCCAGCAGCCAAGGACTAGCGCAGACAGATACGCAGTATTTT
.	TRBJ2-1	TRBD2	TRBV12-3/TRBV12-4	CASSFLADNEQFF	TGTGCCAGCAGTTTCCTAGCGGACAATGAGCAGTTCTTC
.	TRBJ2-7	.	TRBV3-1/TRBV3-2	CASSQGDRPYEQYF	TGTGCCAGCAGCCAAGGGGACCGCCCCTACGAGCAGTACTTC
.	TRBJ2-6	.	TRBV6-5	CASRLRSGANVLTF	TGTGCCAGCAGGCTCCGGTCCGGGGCCAACGTCCTGACTTTC
.	TRBJ2-5	.	TRBV5-1	CASSLNWPETQYF	TGCGCCAGCAGCTTGAACTGGCCGGAGACCCAGTACTTC
.	TRBJ1-3	.	TRBV28	CASSLGFSGNTIYF	TGTGCCAGCAGTTTGGGGTTCTCTGGAAACACCATATATTTT
.	TRBJ1-5	.	TRBV28	CASSFPGRVQPQHF	TGTGCCAGCAGTTTCCCGGGGCGGGTACAGCCCCAGCATTTT
.	TRBJ2-1	.	TRBV7-3	CASSLSGADEQFF	TGTGCCAGCAGCTTATCCGGGGCGGATGAGCAGTTCTTC
.	TRBJ1-5	.	TRBV6-5	CASQWGNQPQHF	TGTGCCAGCCAGTGGGGGAATCAGCCCCAGCATTTT
.	TRBJ2-3	TRBD1	TRBV5-1	CASSLVDRVTDTQYF	TGCGCCAGCAGCTTGGTCGACAGGGTCACAGATACGCAGTATTTT
.	TRBJ2-7	TRBD1	TRBV5-6	CASSFRDRTSYEQYF	TGTGCCAGCAGCTTCCGGGACAGGACCTCCTACGAGCAGTACTTC
.	TRBJ2-6	.	TRBV28	CASNSGGSGANVLTF	TGTGCCAGCAACTCTGGGGGGTCTGGGGCCAACGTCCTGACTTTC
few	TRBJ1-2	TRBD1	TRBV7-8	CASSLDRGGGYTF	TGTGCCAGCAGCTTAGACAGGGGAGGTGGCTACACCTTC
.	TRBJ1-1	TRBD1	TRBV30	CAWSVRQGGEAFF	TGTGCCTGGAGTGTACGGCAGGGGGGTGAAGCTTTCTTT
.	TRBJ2-1	TRBD2	TRBV11-3	CASSSMTSGRTGNEQFF	TGTGCCAGCAGCTCCATGACTAGCGGGAGAACCGGGAATGAGCAGTTCTTC
.	TRBJ1-5	.	TRBV27	CASSLVGGDNQPQHF	TGTGCCAGCAGTTTAGTTGGAGGGGACAATCAGCCCCAGCATTTT
.	TRBJ1-2	.	TRBV19	CASSTSYPTNYGYTF	TGTGCCAGTAGTACCTCTTACCCCACCAACTATGGCTACACCTTC
.	TRBJ1-1	TRBD1	TRBV5-1	CASSFWTGETEAFF	TGCGCCAGCAGCTTTTGGACAGGGGAAACTGAAGCTTTCTTT
few	TRBJ2-7	.	TRBV6-5	CASSYSGFAGDEQYF	TGTGCCAGCAGTTACTCGGGATTCGCCGGGGACGAGCAGTACTTC
.	TRBJ2-7	.	TRBV4-3	CASSQDRAGPYEQYF	TGCGCCAGCAGCCAAGACCGGGCAGGGCCCTACGAGCAGTACTTC
.	TRBJ1-4	TRBD1	TRBV6-5	CASSYSGGASLGKLFF	TGTGCCAGCAGTTACTCAGGGGGCGCATCGCTTGGAAAACTGTTTTTT
once	TRBJ1-3	.	TRBV7-9	CASSFPTGNTIYF	TGTGCCAGCAGCTTCCCCACTGGAAACACCATATATTTT
.	TRBJ2-1	.	TRBV2	CASSDSMTGEKYNEQFF	TGTGCCAGCAGTGACTCGATGACAGGCGAGAAATACAATGAGCAGTTCTTC
.	TRBJ2-1	TRBD2	TRBV24-1	CATSDPGLAGVNEQFF	TGTGCCACCAGTGACCCGGGACTAGCGGGAGTCAATGAGCAGTTCTTC
.	TRBJ2-3	.	TRBV20-1	CSARVTDTQYF	TGCAGTGCTAGAGTCACAGATACGCAGTATTTT
once	TRBJ2-7	.	TRBV2	CASSVGRGGGYEQYF	TGTGCCAGCAGTGTAGGTAGGGGCGGAGGATACGAGCAGTACTTC
.	TRBJ2-2	TRBD2	TRBV19	CASSINLAGLTGELFF	TGTGCCAGTAGTATAAACTTAGCGGGCCTCACCGGGGAGCTGTTTTTT
.	TRBJ2-7	.	TRBV28	CASSLGVGATYEQYF	TGTGCCAGCAGTTTAGGGGTAGGAGCTACCTACGAGCAGTACTTC
.	TRBJ1-2	.	TRBV3-1/TRBV3-2	CASREVDGYTF	TGTGCCAGCAGGGAGGTCGATGGCTACACCTTC
.	TRBJ1-5	.	TRBV12-3/TRBV12-4	CASTSDLLGPQHF	TGTGCCAGCACCTCGGACCTCTTGGGGCCCCAGCATTTT
.	TRBJ1-6	TRBD1	TRBV19	CASSIGGQGNSPLHF	TGTGCCAGTAGTATAGGGGGACAGGGGAATTCACCCCTCCACTTT
.	TRBJ2-1	TRBD2	TRBV10-1	CASSALAVGPNEQFF	TGCGCCAGCAGTGCCCTAGCGGTAGGCCCCAATGAGCAGTTCTTC
.	TRBJ2-7	TRBD2	TRBV7-2	CASSKTSGGPYEQYF	TGTGCCAGCAGCAAGACTAGCGGGGGGCCCTACGAGCAGTACTTC
.	TRBJ1-3	.	TRBV6-5	CASSSSDRGSGNTIYF	.
.	TRBJ2-5	TRBD2	TRBV7-6	CASSPGTSGRTQYF	TGTGCCAGCAGCCCTGGGACTAGCGGGAGGACCCAGTACTTC
.	TRBJ2-3	.	TRBV3-1/TRBV3-2	CASSPAPGTQYF	TGTGCCAGCAGCCCCGCCCCCGGTACGCAGTATTTT
.	TRBJ2-1	.	TRBV29-1	CSVWSGDNEQFF	TGCAGCGTTTGGTCAGGAGACAATGAGCAGTTCTTC
.	TRBJ2-2	.	TRBV21-1	CASSKLGGNTGELFF	TGTGCCAGCAGCAAACTTGGGGGAAACACCGGGGAGCTGTTTTTT
few	TRBJ1-2	.	TRBV6-1	CASSERATGYYTF	TGTGCCAGCAGTGAAAGGGCAACGGGATACTACACCTTC